The 5 T cell receptor beta chains reported below all come from one sample, sequenced in a study of response to subunit inactivated influenza vaccine. From the RT-PCR reads, TCRdb called clonotypes with MiXCR, one entry per CDR3 protein. The sample holds 500,000 or so distinct CDR3 sequences, more than 15% seen once. The starting material was CD4+ T cells sorted from PBMCs, obtained less than 30 months after vaccination. These receptors were obtained from a man between 50 and 75 years old who received an inactivated influenza vaccine.

The V call is TRBV12-3 or TRBV12-4, the J call TRBJ1-6; D gene uncertain. V lost 5 bases, J lost 15 bases, and 11 bases lay in between. The CDR3 has 11 residues. As DNA, the CDR3 is TGTGCCAGCAGTGAAGGCGGATACCTCCACTTT. Its protein product is CASSEGGYLHF.

The gene calls are TRBV28 and TRBJ2-5; TRBD1 aligns across 7 bases. The V gene end was trimmed by 5 bases and the J gene end by 4 bases; junction bases not matched to a gene: 7. This CDR3 contains 14 residues. The germline V gene encodes CDR1 MDHEN and CDR2 SYDVKM. The CDR3 loop is CASSLTGAGETQYF. The CDR3 DNA reads TGTGCCAGCAGTCTTACAGGGGCGGGAGAGACCCAGTACTTC.

This clonotype was seen a few times. The chain recombines TRBV20-1 with TRBJ2-1; 7 positions agree with TRBD2. Trimming removed 1 base from V and 6 bases from J; junction bases left unmatched: 24. Germline-derived CDR1 and CDR2 are DFQATT and SNEGSKA (reference sequence). CDR3 size: 20 residues. The CDR3 bases are TGCAGTGCTAGAGTCCCCTTCAGCCCTAGCGGAGAGGAGTGGCGCAATGAGCAGTTCTTC. Translated, it gives CSARVPFSPSGEEWRNEQFF.

This clonotype has a handful of counts. The chain has TRBV12-3 or TRBV12-4 and TRBJ1-5; D ambiguous. CDR3 length equals 13 residues. Trimming cost V 7 bases and J 10 bases, with 17 bases left between them. The CDR3: CASTNRGRGPQHF. In DNA, the CDR3 is TGTGCCAGCACCAATCGCGGGCGGGGTCCCCAGCATTTT.

This sequence joins TRBV20-1 and TRBJ2-1, with TRBD2 matching over 12 bases. The CDR3 covers 17 residues. The germline V gene has CDR1 DFQATT and CDR2 SNEGSKA (reference sequence). The CDR3 DNA follows: TGCTGTCCTACTAGCGGGGGGCATCTGTCCCTATACAATGAGCAGTTCTTC. It codes for CCPTSGGHLSLYNEQFF.